This section outlines one TCR beta chain sequence together with its context. The entry originates in a study of blood T cell repertoires in COVID-19. As for the study in general: Sites across the United States, Italy and Spain contributed samples from acute and convalescent COVID-19.

The ends were cut back, 4 bases at V and 8 bases at J, with 14 bases in the middle. CDR3 length: 13 residues. Germline loops: CDR1 SGHTA, CDR2 FQGTGA. Here immunoSEQ multiplex PCR was the method, and the copy in TCRdb shows in-frame clones only, minus some. The sample has 55,000 to 80,000 clones, 70% to 85% seen once. This sequence originates from a man aged 55 to 69 with acute or convalescent COVID-19. The specimen was peripheral blood. This chain joins TRBV7-3 and TRBJ2-5; maybe TRBD1 (6 bases). The CDR3 region is CASSSGPGATQYF. The DNA for the CDR3 is TGTGCCAGCAGCTCGGGGCCAGGGGCTACCCAGTACTTC.